This T cell receptor (beta chain) was observed in a study of blood T cell repertoires in COVID-19. On the study more broadly: The origin of the acute and convalescent COVID-19 samples was the United States, Italy and Spain. Sources were T cells, B-cell-depleted T cells, or PBMCs; the material itself was cDNA or gDNA.

There are 16 residues in the CDR3. TCRdb's table, derived via immunoSEQ multiplex PCR, lists solely in-frame clones and lacks some. This sample has some 200,000 clones, with roughly 76% found just once. The sequenced sample was peripheral blood. The rearrangement uses TRBV12-2 and TRBJ2-1; whether TRBD1, the table's D call, matches the DNA was not checked. TRBV12-2 is described as a pseudogene. This clonotype was sampled from a woman in her forties or fifties with active or convalescent COVID-19. The CDR3 sequence: CASRPAPGQGYAEQFF. In DNA form, the CDR3 reads TGTGCAAGTCGCCCAGCACCGGGACAGGGTTATGCTGAGCAGTTCTTC.